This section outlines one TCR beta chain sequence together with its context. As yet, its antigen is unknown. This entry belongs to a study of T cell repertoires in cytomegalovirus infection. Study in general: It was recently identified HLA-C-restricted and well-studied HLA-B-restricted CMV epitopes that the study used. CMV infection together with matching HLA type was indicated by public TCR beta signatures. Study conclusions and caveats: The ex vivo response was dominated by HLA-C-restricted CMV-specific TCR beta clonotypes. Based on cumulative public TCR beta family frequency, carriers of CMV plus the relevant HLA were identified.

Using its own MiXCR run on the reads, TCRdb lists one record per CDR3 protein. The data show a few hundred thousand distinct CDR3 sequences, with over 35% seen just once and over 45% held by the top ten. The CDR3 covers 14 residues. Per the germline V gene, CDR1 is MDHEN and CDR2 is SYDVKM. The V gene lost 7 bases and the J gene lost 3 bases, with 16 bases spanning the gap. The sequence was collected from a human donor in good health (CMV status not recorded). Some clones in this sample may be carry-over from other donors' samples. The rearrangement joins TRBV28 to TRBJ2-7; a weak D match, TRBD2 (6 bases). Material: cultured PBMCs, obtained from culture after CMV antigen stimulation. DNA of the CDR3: TGTGCCAGCACTGCGCTAGGGACTCTCTACGAGCAGTACTTC. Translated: CASTALGTLYEQYF.